The clone carrying this T cell receptor beta chain was counted only a few times. What it recognizes is unknown. These data are taken from a study of CD8 T cells in ankylosing spondylitis. With molecular barcodes, quantitative 5'-RACE was used to make the TCR beta libraries. Each CDR3 protein gets one entry after TCRdb re-called the 5' RACE reads with MiXCR. This table has approximately 540,000 distinct CDR3 sequences, roughly an eighth appearing once. Per the germline V gene, CDR1 is GTSNPN and CDR2 is SVGIG (reference sequence). There are 13 residues in the CDR3. V lost 3 bases, J lost 7 bases, and 13 bases lay in between. Study outcomes and limitations: Ankylosing spondylitis blood appeared to be characterized by a TCR beta motif of roughly eight highly homologous variants. Reportedly, disease-linked clones are significantly enriched in ankylosing spondylitis patients' matched synovial fluid.

Sequencing was carried out using blood, either unsorted or a sorted T cell fraction (not recorded which). The chain employs TRBV30 and TRBJ1-3; D remains unclear. This clonotype was sampled from a male donor with ankylosing spondylitis. The CDR3 region has the DNA TGTGCCTGGAGAGGCACATTTAGGAACACCATATATTTT. It codes for CAWRGTFRNTIYF.